The 16 T cell receptor beta chains presented below share a single source sample, sequenced in a study of blood T cell repertoires in COVID-19. The table came from immunoSEQ multiplex PCR; TCRdb's copy has only in-frame clones and leaves some out. The sample shows about 160,000 clones, about four fifths of them seen only once. The sample was peripheral blood. The receptors here all came from a man in his 70s with acute or convalescent COVID-19.

The V call is TRBV5-8, the J call TRBJ2-7, with 8 bases identical to TRBD1. CDR1 and CDR2 (germline): SGHTS, YDEGEE. This CDR3 is built from 15 residues. Losses at the gene ends were 4 bases for V and 1 base for J; bases not matched to a gene: 7. CDR3 DNA: TGTGCCAGCAGCCCGAGGACAGGGCTTTCCTACGAGCAGTACTTC. This translates into CASSPRTGLSYEQYF.

The rearrangement links TRBV18 to TRBJ1-6; 9 bases are shared with TRBD1. The CDR3 covers 15 residues. Germline CDR1 is KGHSH and CDR2 is LQKENI. The J segment lost 9 bases and the V segment lost 0 bases, leaving 3 bases of the junction unmatched. The CDR3 protein is CASSPPTGGTSPLHF. The CDR3 DNA reads TGTGCCAGCTCACCACCGACAGGGGGGACTTCACCCCTCCACTTT.

The chain uses TRBV15 and TRBJ2-1; 9 positions match TRBD2. CDR3 size: 15 residues. Per the germline V gene, CDR1 is LNHNV and CDR2 is YYDKDF (reference sequence). The V segment lost 0 bases and the J segment 8 bases; nucleotides outside the gene matches: 5. The CDR3 region has the DNA TGTGCCACCAGCAGAGAACAGCGGGAGGTGGATGAGCAGTTCTTC. It is translated as CATSREQREVDEQFF.

V usage is TRBV5-4 and J usage is TRBJ2-5; weak D call: TRBD2 (7 bases). V was pared by 3 bases and J by 5 bases, with 17 bases between. The CDR3 is made up of 15 amino acids. In germline, CDR1 is SGHNT, CDR2 YYREEE (reference sequence). The CDR3 DNA reads TGTGCCAGCAGCTGGCCCGGGGGGCCAGAGGAGACCCAGTACTTC. It specifies CASSWPGGPEETQYF.

The chain couples TRBV9 to TRBJ2-7; TRBD1 aligns across 7 bases. V trimming: 4 bases; J trimming: 0 bases; junction bases outside the gene matches: 7. This CDR3 contains 15 residues. Per germline, CDR1 SGDLS and CDR2 YYNGEE. CDR3 coding DNA: TGTGCCAGCAGCCCGCTGGGGACAGCCTCCTACGAGCAGTACTTC. Translation: CASSPLGTASYEQYF. Full variable domain (outside the CDR3, taken from reference TRBV9 and TRBJ2-7): DSGVTQTPKHLITATGQRVTLRCSPRSGDLSVYWYQQSLDQGLQFLIQYYNGEERAKGNILERFSAQQFPDLHSELNLSSLELGDSALYFCASSPLGTASYEQYFGPGTRLTVT.

This clone was seen only once. The rearrangement links TRBV12-3 or TRBV12-4 to TRBJ1-2; a weak D match, TRBD1 (6 bases). The CDR3 extends over 13 amino acids. Trimming stripped 11 bases from V and 0 bases from J, with 13 bases between. CDR3 protein: CALRQVANYGYTF. The CDR3 DNA sequence: TGTGCCTTACGACAGGTTGCTAACTATGGCTACACCTTC.

The J gene is TRBJ1-3, the V gene TRBV6-6, with TRBD1 as a possible D gene (6 bases). V was shortened by 6 bases and J by 1 base, with 10 bases between the two germline ends. Germline CDR1 MNHNY, CDR2 SVGAGI (reference sequence). This CDR3 region has 14 residues. The chain's CDR3 is CASSPQGSGNTIYF. CDR3 DNA: TGTGCCAGCAGCCCACAGGGTTCTGGAAACACCATATATTTT.

This clone came up once. The CDR3: CASSRGQGGSGYTF. In DNA form, the CDR3 reads TGTGCCAGCAGCCGGGGACAGGGTGGGAGTGGCTACACCTTC. The V gene is TRBV5-4, the J gene TRBJ1-2; 9 nucleotides match TRBD1. The CDR3 is 14 residues long. J gave up 7 bases and V 4 bases, and 8 bases lay outside the gene matches. Germline-derived CDR1 and CDR2 are SGHNT and YYREEE (reference sequence).

V and J are TRBV28 and TRBJ2-2, with TRBD2 matching over 9 bases. Germline CDR1 and CDR2: MDHEN and SYDVKM. CDR3 length: 19 amino acids. Trimming at V came to 0 bases and at J to 5 bases, leaving 13 bases not matched to a gene. CDR3 in amino acids: CASSLWVAGDVSVTGELFF. The CDR3 DNA sequence: TGTGCCAGCAGTTTATGGGTAGCGGGAGACGTTTCCGTAACCGGGGAGCTGTTTTTT.

The rearrangement uses TRBV6-4 and TRBJ1-1; TRBD1 matches at 8 bases. Trimming removed 6 bases from V and 4 bases from J; junction bases left unmatched: 7. The germline V gene encodes CDR1 MRHNA and CDR2 SNTAGT. The CDR3 spans 14 residues. The CDR3 bases are TGTGCCAGCAGCACGACAGGGGAGAGCACTGAAGCTTTCTTT. Its translation: CASSTTGESTEAFF.

CDR3 protein: CASSLRPEKLTF. The CDR3 nucleotides read TGCGCCAGCAGCCTTCGGCCGGAGAAGCTCACCTTC. The chain uses TRBV5-1 and TRBJ1-2, with D uncertain. Trimming stripped 4 bases from V and 13 bases from J, with 17 bases between. CDR1 and CDR2 from the germline V gene are SGHRS and YFSETQ. The CDR3 has 12 residues.

The chain carries TRBV4-1 and TRBJ1-2, with D perhaps TRBD1 (5 bases). The germline CDR1 and CDR2 sequences are MGHRA and YSYEKL. Trimming left V 1 base short and J 4 bases short, with 19 bases between. The CDR3 spans 17 residues. Here the CDR3 DNA reads TGCGCCAGCAGCCAAGCTGGGGGGAAGGTGGGTTTCTATGGCTACACCTTC. It translates to CASSQAGGKVGFYGYTF.

The chain recombines TRBV30 with TRBJ2-7; tentatively, D is TRBD1 (6 bases). Between the trimmed V and J ends, which lost 0 bases and 4 bases, there was a span of 10 bases. The CDR3 loop spans 13 amino acids. In germline, CDR1 is GTSNPN, CDR2 SVGIG (reference sequence). CDR3 sequence reads: CAWSVRTEYEQYF. DNA of the CDR3: TGTGCCTGGAGTGTAAGGACAGAATACGAGCAGTACTTC.

Here the CDR3 reads CATSDPVWNQPQHF. Written as DNA, the CDR3 is TGTGCCACCAGTGACCCGGTTTGGAATCAGCCCCAGCATTTT. The gene calls are TRBV24-1 and TRBJ1-5; D uncertain. This CDR3 contains 14 residues. Deletions cut 4 bases from V and 4 bases from J, with 10 bases between. Looked up from germline, CDR1 is KGHDR and CDR2 is SFDVKD.

This clone was picked up one time. The J gene is TRBJ1-4, the V gene TRBV5-1; D call uncertain. Germline CDR1 SGHRS, CDR2 YFSETQ. The CDR3 spans 13 residues. V dropped 0 bases and J dropped 7 bases, with 7 bases sitting between them. CDR3 residues: CASSLASSEKLFF. The CDR3 nucleotides are TGCGCCAGCAGCTTGGCTTCGAGTGAAAAACTGTTTTTT.

This clone showed up just a few times. Relative to the germline gene, one junction end is altered; a read error may explain this. In DNA, the CDR3 is TGCAGCGTTGAGGGTGTGACAGGGGAGCTCTTC. Its protein product is CSVEGVTGELF. This chain links TRBV29-1 with TRBJ2-1, with 8 bases identical to TRBD1. CDR1 is SQVTM, CDR2 ANQGSEA, per germline. The CDR3 extends over 11 amino acids.